A selection of T cell receptor beta chains follows, all from one sample in a study of graft-versus-host responses after intestinal transplantation. Generated by immunoSEQ multiplex PCR, the TCRdb table keeps only in-frame clones and is missing some. Of about 120,000 clones in the sample, 75% to 95% were seen once. Their antigens remain unidentified. Sample: unstimulated CD4+ T cells sorted from spleen or lymph node cells, taken before intestinal transplant. Source of these receptors: a human donor who received an intestinal transplant. The CDR3 runs from the conserved cysteine through the conserved F or W. Each record gives: V gene, J gene, CDR3 protein.

v_call: TRBV6-5; j_call: TRBJ1-5; cdr3_aa: CAASRGASNQPQHF
v_call: TRBV5-1; j_call: TRBJ1-5; cdr3_aa: CASSLEGQDHQPQHF
v_call: TRBV9; j_call: TRBJ2-5; cdr3_aa: CASSASGGARETQYF
v_call: TRBV4-3; j_call: TRBJ1-2; cdr3_aa: CASSQNLRATGNYGYTF
v_call: TRBV29-1; j_call: TRBJ1-1; cdr3_aa: CSVQRGRRNTEAFF
v_call: TRBV2; j_call: TRBJ1-6; cdr3_aa: CATSPRPFYNSPLHF
v_call: TRBV28; j_call: TRBJ1-5; cdr3_aa: CASSSHRRSNQPQHF
v_call: TRBV6-5; j_call: TRBJ1-1; cdr3_aa: CASRRDTEAFF
v_call: TRBV28; j_call: TRBJ2-1; cdr3_aa: CASSPDRGRRNEQFF
v_call: TRBV6-1; j_call: TRBJ1-5; cdr3_aa: CASSDQAFNQPQHF
v_call: TRBV7-9; j_call: TRBJ1-3; cdr3_aa: CASSNDNSGNTIYF
v_call: TRBV5-8; j_call: TRBJ2-3; cdr3_aa: CASSKARLTSGRADTQYF
v_call: TRBV5-1; j_call: TRBJ2-7; cdr3_aa: CASSLTGYEQYF
v_call: TRBV5-1; j_call: TRBJ1-3; cdr3_aa: CASSLGGAGNTIYF
v_call: TRBV7-2; j_call: TRBJ2-7; cdr3_aa: CASSLGLATTYEQYF
v_call: TRBV4-1; j_call: TRBJ2-2; cdr3_aa: CASSQVRGQLFF
v_call: TRBV6-5; j_call: TRBJ2-7; cdr3_aa: CASSHPGGPSYEQYF
v_call: TRBV10-1; j_call: TRBJ2-1; cdr3_aa: CASSEGPGNEQFF
v_call: TRBV5-8; j_call: TRBJ1-5; cdr3_aa: CASQLRGRTSNQPQHF
v_call: TRBV19; j_call: TRBJ1-1; cdr3_aa: CATVDRGRGLNTEAFF
v_call: TRBV27; j_call: TRBJ1-5; cdr3_aa: CASSSEGAMSQPQHF
v_call: TRBV5-1; j_call: TRBJ2-1; cdr3_aa: CASSSYSGSSYNEQFF
v_call: TRBV12-5; j_call: TRBJ2-7; cdr3_aa: CASGLIVSLAELRDYEQYF
v_call: TRBV6-4; j_call: TRBJ2-7; cdr3_aa: CASGPGLAGVTSSYEQYF
v_call: TRBV5-1; j_call: TRBJ2-2; cdr3_aa: CASSPLSGNTGELFF
v_call: TRBV6-5; j_call: TRBJ1-5; cdr3_aa: CASTRTGDQPQHF
v_call: TRBV2; j_call: TRBJ1-3; cdr3_aa: CASSEAGWGRAGNTIYF
v_call: TRBV10-1; j_call: TRBJ2-2; cdr3_aa: CANRTSSGNTGELFF
v_call: TRBV6-5; j_call: TRBJ2-2; cdr3_aa: CASSFDRNTGELFF
v_call: TRBV5-6; j_call: TRBJ2-2; cdr3_aa: CASSYFDRLNTGELFF
v_call: TRBV5-6; j_call: TRBJ2-2; cdr3_aa: CASSLGPRGNTGELFF
v_call: TRBV2; j_call: TRBJ2-7; cdr3_aa: CASSEASGSYEQYF
v_call: TRBV11-2; j_call: TRBJ2-5; cdr3_aa: CASSPRLRETQYF
v_call: TRBV11-2; j_call: TRBJ2-7; cdr3_aa: CASRRATGAYEQYF
v_call: TRBV5-1; j_call: TRBJ2-5; cdr3_aa: CASSLRRTGDVGTQYF
v_call: TRBV5-1; j_call: TRBJ1-1; cdr3_aa: CASSLERQGRAEAFF
v_call: TRBV5-1; j_call: TRBJ2-7; cdr3_aa: CASSLLRGYEQYF
v_call: TRBV9; j_call: TRBJ2-7; cdr3_aa: CASSVGGGARYEQYF
v_call: TRBV7-2; j_call: TRBJ2-3; cdr3_aa: CASSLAAEDTQYF